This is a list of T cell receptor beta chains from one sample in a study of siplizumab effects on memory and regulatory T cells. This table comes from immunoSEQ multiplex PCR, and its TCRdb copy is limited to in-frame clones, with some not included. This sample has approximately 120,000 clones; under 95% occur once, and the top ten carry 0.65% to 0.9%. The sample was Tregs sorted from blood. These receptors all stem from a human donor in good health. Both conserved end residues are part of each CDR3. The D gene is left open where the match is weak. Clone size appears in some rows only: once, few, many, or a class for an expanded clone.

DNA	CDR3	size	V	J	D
TGTGCCAGCAGCTGGTTAAACGAGCAGTACTTC	CASSWLNEQYF	NA	TRBV5-5	TRBJ2-7	NA
TGTGCCAGCTCACCTACCGGGACTCAAAAAGCTTTCTTT	CASSPTGTQKAFF	NA	TRBV18	TRBJ1-1	NA
TGTGCCAGCAGTTTATCGTGGGACGGCGCGGGGCCCCAGCATTTT	CASSLSWDGAGPQHF	NA	TRBV27	TRBJ1-5	NA
TGCGCCAGCAGCTTGACTCCTGGACCCTACGAGCAGTACTTC	CASSLTPGPYEQYF	NA	TRBV5-1	TRBJ2-7	NA
TGTGCCAGCAGCCGGACAGTGACTGGAAACACCATATATTTT	CASSRTVTGNTIYF	NA	TRBV6-5	TRBJ1-3	NA
TGTGCCAGTAGTCCCGAGGACAGGGGTCATGGCTACACCTTC	CASSPEDRGHGYTF	NA	TRBV19	TRBJ1-2	TRBD1
TGCGCCAGCAGCCAGGGTGTTCGAGAGACCCAGTACTTC	CASSQGVRETQYF	NA	TRBV4-1	TRBJ2-5	NA
TGTGCCAGTAGCCAGGAATTGAACACTGAAGCTTTCTTT	CASSQELNTEAFF	few	TRBV19	TRBJ1-1	NA
TGTGCCTGGACAGGGCACGCGAACACCGGGGAGCTGTTTTTT	CAWTGHANTGELFF	NA	TRBV30	TRBJ2-2	NA
TGTGCCAGCTCAAGCGTCCTCGAGCAGTACTTC	CASSSVLEQYF	few	TRBV18	TRBJ2-7	NA
TGCGCCAGCAGCTTGTTGGTGAGCTCCTACGAGCAGTACTTC	CASSLLVSSYEQYF	NA	TRBV5-1	TRBJ2-7	NA
TGTGCCTGGGGTGACAACAATGAGCAGTTCTTC	CAWGDNNEQFF	NA	TRBV30	TRBJ2-1	NA
TGTGCCAGCAGCTTCGCCCCCCGAGGTGAAAAACTGTTTTTT	CASSFAPRGEKLFF	NA	TRBV11-2	TRBJ1-4	NA